A single T cell receptor beta chain is shown here with its context. Its antigen target is currently unknown. Qualities for individual bases were not recorded, and no much larger clone is one base off. Donors were 30 to 45 systemically healthy Caucasian individuals from Russia aged roughly 6 to 90 years. Each donor gave approximately 9.4 milliliters of peripheral blood, drawn into EDTA-treated Vacutainer tubes. Ficoll-Paque density-gradient centrifugation was used to isolate PBMCs, with at least 6.5 million per sample. Total RNA was extracted from PBMCs with Trizol reagent, with at least 6 micrograms obtained per sample. For every donor, an aliquot of PBMCs went through flow cytometry to measure the percentages of naive CD45RAhigh/CD27high T cells. Receptor amplification or capture employed 5' RACE. The sequencing machine was an Illumina HiSeq 2500. A second roughly 6 to 12 cycle PCR used a sample-barcoded 5' primer and a J-beta primer mix. A unique molecular identifier was introduced onto each TCR beta cDNA molecule by a template-switch 5' adaptor carrying 12 random nucleotides. Each sample yielded at least 3 million CDR3-containing paired-end reads. First-strand cDNA was synthesized from all RNA with the Mint cDNA synthesis kit, primed by a TRBC-specific oligonucleotide. All cDNA was treated with uracil-DNA glycosylase and then went through a first 18-cycle PCR with the universal primers M1SS and BC2_uni_R. From the authors' description of their analysis: Each sample was normalized by randomly selecting 1 million high-quality reads, each carrying a distinct molecular identifier. Instead of being binned into consensus sequences, reads that shared molecular identifiers were thrown out. MiTCR, with a Q25 quality threshold and the strictest error-elimination algorithm, was used for CDR3 identification, clonotype clustering and error correction. A nonparametric unseen species model with Euler transformation was used to estimate lower-bound total TCR beta diversity. TCRdb redid the processing of the public reads, applying fastp at Q25 and MiXCR, and retained in-frame beta chains. For every CDR3 protein sequence, its rows merge into one entry that carries the most common genes and DNA. These V and J calls rely on TCRdb rather than the paper's analysis. For this sample there are fewer than 650,000 distinct CDR3 sequences; about 27% appear just once. About 3.3% of the sample is held by the ten biggest clonotypes.

This specimen belongs to a study of blood T cells in healthy people across ages (dated by TCRdb to the mid-2010s). Describing the broader study: In model experiments, roughly one uniquely barcoded TCR beta cDNA molecule per two T cells was captured by template switching. The study measured age-related changes in TCR beta repertoire diversity using deep sequencing normalized with unique cDNA molecular identifiers. Donors were grouped into four age groups: young (average roughly 17 years), middle-aged (about 40), aged (approximately 67) and long-lived (approximately 81). For two donors (one aged 18 to 29 and one aged 80 or older), the study analyzed two additional independent replicas of 1 million unique cDNA reads from the same blood draw. What the authors observed across the whole study: A strong correlation was found between observed TCR beta diversity and the percentage of naive T cells measured by flow cytometry. Conclusive comparison of naive and antigen-experienced compartments was prevented by the profiling of bulk unsorted PBMCs. Observed TCR beta diversity per million T cells fell roughly linearly with age, and a significant reduction was already apparent by age approximately 40. Estimates of total diversity based on one million sequenced T cells were regarded as lower bounds and as underestimates. Compared with the aged group, the long-lived group had more naive CD4+ T cells, fewer expanded clones and increased TCR diversity, suggesting age selection. The CMV infection status of donors was not known, potentially confounding age-related changes in expanded clonotypes.

The germline V gene yields SQVTM for CDR1 and ANQGSEA for CDR2. The cysteine opens and the phenylalanine closes a CDR3 of 13 amino acids. Of all the DNA, just the CDR3 is kept, 39 bases in frame from base 1. The germline V end is reduced by 3 bases and the J end by 7 bases; junction bases left unmatched: 5. These data were also reused for a study on T cells of mothers and their children. The second paper states: Nine systemically healthy Caucasian individuals served as donors, namely three mothers together with their six children. cDNA synthesis consumed the entire amount of extracted RNA, loaded at approximately 1.6 ug RNA in each 15 ul reaction. Sample barcodes and 2-4 random nucleotides were added via the M1S primer in the second PCR. Over 9.5 million TCR beta CDR3 reads were obtained for each mother, and millions of reads were obtained for each child. TCR recombination output is similarly shaped by thymic selection in related and unrelated pairs, with a minor effect exerted by inherited differences. Normalized repertoire overlap in related mother-child pairs was always slightly higher than in unrelated mother-child pairs, but the difference was never significant. No persistent microchimeric T cell clones were detected, at a sensitivity of roughly 99 clones per million clonotypes. The study used deep NGS to compare TCR beta repertoires of mothers and children, seeking features distinguishing related mother-child pairs from unrelated individuals. Mothers averaged roughly 40 +/- 4 years of age and children averaged 11 +/- 4 years. Libraries were sequenced on Illumina HiSeq 2000 with 100+100 nt paired-end reads after adapter ligation with NEBNext reagents. To prevent cross-contamination, the mother and child libraries were prepared one month apart and sequenced in separate runs. Between roughly 500,000 and 2,100,000 distinct TCR beta clonotypes were identified per donor. Naive TCR beta clonotypes were estimated from low-frequency clonotypes matched to each donor's FACS-determined naive share, without sorting.

The source is a boy between 2 and 15 years old in good health. The V and J segments used are TRBV29-1 and TRBJ2-5; TRBD1 fits 10 bases in the junction. Sequencing was done on a sample of blood. The DNA reads as follows: TGCAGCGTTGATCTTCGGGACAGGGGGACCCAGTACTTC. Translated, it gives CSVDLRDRGTQYF.